The TCR beta chain described here comes from a study of T cell responses to AZD1222 COVID-19 vaccine. The study's findings and limits: Reportedly, nearly half the spike-specific TCRs target unmutated variant regions. Most donors were white British, females outnumbered males, and clonal diversity was possibly underestimated.

The assay was immunoSEQ multiplex PCR, and TCRdb's table has in-frame clones only and misses some. The sample lists about 140,000 clones, 85% to 95% occurring once. Germline assignment: CDR1 SGHDN and CDR2 FVKESK. V was cut by 3 bases and J by 7 bases, with 12 bases left in between. CDR3 length: 14 amino acids. Remarks on this clone: Its antigen is as yet unknown.

The material was peripheral blood, obtained on day 0 of AZD1222 vaccination. The rearrangement joins TRBV14 to TRBJ2-2; possible D gene TRBD2, 7 bases. The clonotype was recovered from an adult in good health. CDR3: CASSHHREGGELFF. DNA for the CDR3: TGTGCCAGCAGCCACCACAGGGAGGGCGGGGAGCTGTTTTTT.